The rows below give T cell receptor beta chains drawn from one sample of a study of blood T cell repertoires in COVID-19. Produced via immunoSEQ multiplex PCR; TCRdb's table is partial and in-frame only. The sample contains some 64,000 clones, about four fifths of which appear only once. Input material: peripheral blood. The receptors come from a woman aged 55-69 years with acute or convalescent COVID-19. The CDR3 runs from the conserved cysteine through the conserved F or W. Each record gives: J gene, CDR3 length, clone size, V gene, D gene, CDR3 DNA, CDR3 protein. A D gene is named only where the DNA matches it firmly. Where a row states a size, it is once, few, many or the class of an expanded clone; other rows omit it.

>TRBJ1-1|15|NA|TRBV5-6|NA
TGTGCCAGCAGCTTAGGAGGTTACAGTGGTTACGGAGCTTTCTTT
CASSLGGYSGYGAFF
>TRBJ2-5|15|NA|TRBV13|TRBD2
TGTGCCAGCAGCTTTTGGCGGGGGGGCTTGGAGACCCAGTACTTC
CASSFWRGGLETQYF
>TRBJ1-4|12|NA|TRBV28|NA
TGTGCCAGCAGTTCCGTTAATGAAAAACTGTTTTTT
CASSSVNEKLFF
>TRBJ2-7|14|few|TRBV7-8|NA
TGTGCCAGCAGCTTAGTCGCGCTAGCCTACGAGCAGTACTTC
CASSLVALAYEQYF
>TRBJ1-4|15|once|TRBV7-2|NA
TGTGCCAGCAGCTTAACAGGGCGGTGGGATGAAAAACTGTTTTTT
CASSLTGRWDEKLFF
>TRBJ1-1|13|NA|TRBV6-4|NA
TGTGCCAGCTCGGGTGAGGGGAACACTGAAGCTTTCTTT
CASSGEGNTEAFF
>TRBJ2-7|12|NA|TRBV5-1|NA
TGCGCCAGCAGCTCACCAGGCTACGAGCAGTACTTC
CASSSPGYEQYF
>TRBJ2-3|15|NA|TRBV19|TRBD2
TGTGCCAGTGGAGGCCAGCGGGGGGGCACAGATACGCAGTATTTT
CASGGQRGGTDTQYF
>TRBJ2-2|15|NA|TRBV14|TRBD1
TGTGCCAGCAGCCGGTTGACAGGGGGCCCCGGGGAGCTGTTTTTT
CASSRLTGGPGELFF
>TRBJ1-2|13|few|TRBV7-3|NA
TGTGCCAGCAGCTTTGAGCCCGGCTATGGCTACACCTTC
CASSFEPGYGYTF